This record looks at one T cell receptor (beta chain) sequence and its context. No antigen is known for it. Naivety among CD8 cells was defined by CD45RO negativity and positive CCR7 selection, thereby excluding terminally differentiated effector memory CD45RA+ cells. Every donor, a Caucasian adult, lived in Nashville, Tennessee. This record comes from a study of shared clonotypes between healthy human individuals. Whole-study results and caveats: Naive subsets typically showed greater estimated richness than memory subsets. Of the naive CD4 clonotypes, around 4.8% were shared across a handful of donors.

Original data processing: As immunoSEQ supplied junction-only sequences (without quality scores), filtering differed. Some clones are missing from TCRdb's copy, which holds only in-frame ones; the method was immunoSEQ multiplex PCR. V, J and clone size are those of that table, while D and trimming were read from the DNA. Here the sample spans around 560,000 clones, roughly 95% being singletons. This CDR3 has 14 residues. V lost 3 bases and J lost 3, with 12 bases in between. CDR1 is MGHRA and CDR2 is YSYEKL in the germline V gene. Material for sequencing was naive CD8+ T cells sorted from blood. The chain joins TRBV4-1 to TRBJ2-7; D unclear. The sequence came from a woman in her thirties in good health. CDR3 bases: TGCGCCAGCAGCCACGATTCAGTAAGCTACGAGCAGTACTTC. Translation gives CASSHDSVSYEQYF.